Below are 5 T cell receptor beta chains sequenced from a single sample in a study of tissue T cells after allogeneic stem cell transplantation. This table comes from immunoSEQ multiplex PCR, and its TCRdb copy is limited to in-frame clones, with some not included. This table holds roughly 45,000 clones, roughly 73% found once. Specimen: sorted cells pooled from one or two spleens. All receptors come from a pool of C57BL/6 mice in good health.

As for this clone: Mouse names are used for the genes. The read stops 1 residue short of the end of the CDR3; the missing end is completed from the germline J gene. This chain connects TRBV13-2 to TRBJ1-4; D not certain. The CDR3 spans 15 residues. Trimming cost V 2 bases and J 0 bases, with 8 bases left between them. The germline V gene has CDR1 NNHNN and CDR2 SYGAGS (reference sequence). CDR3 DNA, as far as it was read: TGTGCCAGCGGTGACGTAGTAATTTCCAACGAAAGATTATTT. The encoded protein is CASGDVVISNERLF. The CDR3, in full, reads CASGDVVISNERLFF.

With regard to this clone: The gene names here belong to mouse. CDR3: CASSRHYNSPLYF. CDR3 DNA (partial): TGTGCCAGCAGTCGTCACTATAATTCGCCCCTCTAC. The V gene is TRBV26, the J gene TRBJ1-6; D unresolved. Coverage ceases 1 residue before the CDR3 finishes, and the germline J gene fills in the end. TRBJ1-6 is an open reading frame whose function is uncertain. Trimming left V 4 bases short and J 3 bases short, with 4 bases between. The CDR3 runs to 13 residues. Germline V gene data show CDR1 as KGHPV and CDR2 as FQNQEV (reference sequence).

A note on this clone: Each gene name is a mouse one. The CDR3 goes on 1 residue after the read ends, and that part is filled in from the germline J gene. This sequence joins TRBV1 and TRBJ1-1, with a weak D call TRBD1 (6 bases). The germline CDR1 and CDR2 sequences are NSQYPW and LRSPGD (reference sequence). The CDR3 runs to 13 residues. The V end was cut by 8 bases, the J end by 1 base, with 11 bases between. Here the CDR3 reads CTCRQVGNTEVFF. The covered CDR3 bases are TGCACCTGCCGACAGGTGGGGAACACAGAAGTCTTC.

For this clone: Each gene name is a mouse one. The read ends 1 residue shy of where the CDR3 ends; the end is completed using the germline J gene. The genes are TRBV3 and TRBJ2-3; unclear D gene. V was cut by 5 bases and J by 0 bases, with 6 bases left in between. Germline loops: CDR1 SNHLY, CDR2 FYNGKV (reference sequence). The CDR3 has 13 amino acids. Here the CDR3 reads CASSPFSAETLYF. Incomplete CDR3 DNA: TGTGCCAGCAGCCCCTTTAGTGCAGAAACGCTGTAT.

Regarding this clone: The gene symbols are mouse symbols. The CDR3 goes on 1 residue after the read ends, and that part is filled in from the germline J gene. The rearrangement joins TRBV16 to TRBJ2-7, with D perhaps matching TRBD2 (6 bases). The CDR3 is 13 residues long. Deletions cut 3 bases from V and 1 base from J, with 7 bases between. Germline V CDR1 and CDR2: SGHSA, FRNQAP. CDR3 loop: CASSFLGSYEQYF. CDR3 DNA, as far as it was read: TGTGCAAGCAGCTTTCTGGGGTCCTATGAACAGTAC.